Presented here are 5 T cell receptor beta chains from one specimen sequenced in a study of cytomegalovirus exposure and HLA in healthy donors. The PCR was carried out with 60 Vbeta primers and 13 Jbeta primers. TCRdb's copy holds only in-frame clones and misses some; the assay was immunoSEQ multiplex PCR. Among approximately 160,000 clones listed, around 75% were seen once. The sample was PBMCs. The source is a woman in her fifties or sixties in good health and CMV-seropositive.

This clone was counted once. The chain recombines TRBV10-3 with TRBJ1-1; D is ambiguous. From germline, CDR1 is ENHRY and CDR2 SYGVKD. The CDR3 is 12 residues long. The V and J ends lost 4 bases and 7 bases respectively, with 10 bases between them. The CDR3 here is CAISGAAGEAFF. The CDR3 nucleotides are TGTGCCATCAGTGGGGCAGCAGGTGAAGCTTTCTTT.

The chain links TRBV5-4 to TRBJ2-7, with 7 positions matching TRBD2. J lost 4 bases, V lost 4 bases, and 8 bases had no gene match. Germline V gene lookup returns CDR1 SGHNT and CDR2 YYREEE (reference sequence). This CDR3 comprises 14 residues. The CDR3 region has the DNA TGTGCCAGCAGCCCGGGGGGTAGACGGTACGAGCAGTACTTC. Translating gives CASSPGGRRYEQYF.

This sequence joins TRBV5-1 and TRBJ2-7, with D tentatively TRBD1 (5 bases). Germline assignment: CDR1 SGHRS and CDR2 YFSETQ. This CDR3 has 13 residues. The V end was cut by 0 bases, the J end by 10 bases, with 14 bases between. CDR3 DNA sequence: TGCGCCAGCAGCTTGGAAGATAGGGGTCAACAGTACTTC. As protein: CASSLEDRGQQYF.

In the case of this clone: Other DNA sequences in this specimen translate into the identical CDR3. The rearrangement links TRBV5-1 to TRBJ1-2, with TRBD1 matching 9 bases. The germline V gene encodes CDR1 SGHRS and CDR2 YFSETQ. CDR3 size: 14 residues. V was clipped by 0 bases and J by 5 bases; unmatched bases: 2. The CDR3 bases are TGCGCCAGCAGCTTGGCGGGGACAGGGTATGGCTACACCTTC. This sequence encodes CASSLAGTGYGYTF.

The chain uses TRBV27 and TRBJ2-3; 8 nucleotides align to TRBD1. The length of the CDR3 is 15 residues. In germline, CDR1 is MNHEY, CDR2 SMNVEV (reference sequence). V shed 7 bases and J 1 base; nucleotides not matched to a gene: 7. The CDR3 here is CASIDRGYGTDTQYF. As DNA, the CDR3 is TGTGCCAGCATAGACAGGGGTTACGGCACAGATACGCAGTATTTT.